This T cell receptor (beta chain) was sequenced in a study of T cell responses to AZD1222 COVID-19 vaccine. About the study: Combined were second doses at about 4 or about 12 weeks. General observations from the study: At baseline, just a handful of AZD1222 recipients tested seropositive. Nearly half of spike-specific TCRs reportedly target variant regions that are unmutated in the B.1.351 and B.1.1.7 variants.

V lost 3 bases, J lost 6 bases, and 6 bases lay in between. From germline, CDR1 is ENHRY and CDR2 SYGVKD. The CDR3 has 12 amino acids. The repertoire was sequenced with immunoSEQ multiplex PCR; TCRdb's copy has only in-frame clones and lacks some. The data show about 150,000 clones, about 85% seen once. In the case of this clone: Its antigen is as yet unknown.

This specimen was peripheral blood, taken on day 0 of AZD1222 vaccination. This sequence originates from an adult in good health. This chain uses TRBV10-3 with TRBJ2-1; no reliable D call. This chain's CDR3 is CAISESANEQFF. Written as DNA, the CDR3 is TGTGCCATCAGTGAATCTGCCAATGAGCAGTTCTTC.